The 19 T cell receptor beta chains presented below share a single source sample, sequenced in a study of T cells in localized non-small cell lung cancer (dated by TCRdb to between 2020 and 2021). Libraries were made using the immunoSEQ multiplex PCR assay. TCRdb mirrors the immuneACCESS table, restricted to in-frame sequences. Some clones are absent from its copies; in checked studies, under half trace to an unresolved V gene, and the reason for the others is unknown. For this sample there are 75,000 to 80,000 clones; around 90% appear just once. The ten largest clonotypes hold less than 25% of the sample. The sequences come from peripheral blood, collected before any cancer treatment. These TCRs come from a woman aged 35 to 70 with stage I squamous cell lung carcinoma.

The CDR3 sequence is CASQRGQTGELFF. The CDR3 coding sequence is TGTGCCAGCCAGAGGGGTCAGACCGGGGAGCTGTTTTTT. This sequence joins TRBV7-6 and TRBJ2-2; either TRBD1 or TRBD2 may supply D (5 bases each). V lost 8 bases and J 5 bases, leaving 12 bases between the germline ends. The germline V gene encodes CDR1 SGHVS and CDR2 FNYEAQ. The CDR3 sequence is 13 residues long. The variable domain in full, completed from reference TRBV7-6 and TRBJ2-2, reads GAGVSQSPRYKVTKRGQDVALRCDPISGHVSLYWYRQALGQGPEFLTYFNYEAQQDKSGLPNDRFSAERPEGSISTLTIQRTEQRDSAMYRCASQRGQTGELFFGEGSRLTVL.

The rearrangement joins TRBV6-5 to TRBJ1-5; D gene ambiguous. This CDR3 region has 13 residues. Trimming left V 6 bases short and J 6 bases short, with 12 bases between. CDR1 and CDR2 (germline): MNHEY, SVGAGI. CDR3 sequence (DNA): TGTGCCAGCAGAACGGGCCTCGGTCAGCCCCAGCATTTT. It yields the protein CASRTGLGQPQHF.

This chain joins TRBV6-5 and TRBJ2-1; 12 nucleotides match TRBD2. The CDR3 contains 14 residues. Germline lookup yields CDR1 MNHEY and CDR2 SVGAGI. With V trimmed by 0 bases and J by 9 bases, 0 bases remained unmatched. This chain's CDR3 is CASSYSTSGGEQFF. The CDR3 DNA sequence: TGTGCCAGCAGTTACTCGACTAGCGGGGGTGAGCAGTTCTTC.

The chain uses TRBV7-8 and TRBJ2-6; D is unresolved. The germline V and J ends were trimmed by 6 bases and 0 bases, with 9 bases remaining between them. The CDR3 totals 15 residues. Germline CDR1 SGHVS, CDR2 FQNEAQ. The CDR3 nucleotides are TGTGCCAGCAGTATACGACACTCTGGGGCCAACGTCCTGACTTTC. Translation gives CASSIRHSGANVLTF.

The chain has TRBV7-6 and TRBJ2-3, with 9 bases fitting TRBD2. This CDR3 has 16 residues. V was pared by 5 bases and J by 2 bases, with 8 bases of the junction left unmatched. Germline lookup yields CDR1 SGHVS and CDR2 FNYEAQ. CDR3 coding DNA: TGTGCCAGCAGCCCCGGAGCGGGGGGAAACACAGATACGCAGTATTTT. It encodes CASSPGAGGNTDTQYF. Supplemented by reference TRBV7-6 and TRBJ2-3, the full variable domain reads GAGVSQSPRYKVTKRGQDVALRCDPISGHVSLYWYRQALGQGPEFLTYFNYEAQQDKSGLPNDRFSAERPEGSISTLTIQRTEQRDSAMYRCASSPGAGGNTDTQYFGPGTRLTVL.

J is TRBJ1-2 and V is TRBV5-4; TRBD1 agrees at 9 bases. J was trimmed by 4 bases and V by 5 bases; bases with no gene match: 6. CDR3 length: 14 amino acids. Germline loops: CDR1 SGHNT, CDR2 YYREEE (reference sequence). CDR3 coding DNA: TGTGCCAGCAGTGCACAGGGGGCCAGCTATGGCTACACCTTC. Translated, it gives CASSAQGASYGYTF.

This chain connects TRBV4-1 to TRBJ1-3; the D gene is possibly TRBD1 (5 bases). The CDR3 runs to 17 residues. Germline V gene sequence: CDR1 MGHRA, CDR2 YSYEKL. V was cut by 5 bases and J by 5 bases, with 22 bases left in between. Written as DNA, the CDR3 is TGCGCCAGCAGCGAAACCGGGGCCTACAAGGGCCGAAACACCATATATTTT. Its protein is CASSETGAYKGRNTIYF.

The chain has TRBV6-5 and TRBJ1-1, with D hard to call. This CDR3 region has 15 residues. Germline-derived CDR1 and CDR2 are MNHEY and SVGAGI. Trimming took 0 bases from V and 4 from J, leaving 12 bases between them. The CDR3 protein is CASSYSTILGTEAFF. In nucleotides, the CDR3 is TGTGCCAGCAGTTACTCGACCATCCTTGGCACTGAAGCTTTCTTT.

V and J are TRBV6-4 and TRBJ2-1; 12 nucleotides align to TRBD2. The CDR3 covers 15 residues. Germline V gene sequence: CDR1 MRHNA, CDR2 SNTAGT. The ends lost 5 bases at V and 8 bases at J; junction bases unmatched: 7. As DNA, the CDR3 is TGTGCCAGCAGTTCGCTAGCGGGGGGGCCCCATGAGCAGTTCTTC. Amino acids: CASSSLAGGPHEQFF.

The CDR3 spells CSVRKGFNQPQHF. In DNA, the CDR3 is TGCAGCGTTCGTAAGGGATTCAATCAGCCCCAGCATTTT. The rearrangement uses TRBV29-1 and TRBJ1-5; D not resolved. V was trimmed by 5 bases and J by 3 bases, leaving 11 bases between them. Germline V gene lookup returns CDR1 SQVTM and CDR2 ANQGSEA. The CDR3 totals 13 residues.

This rearrangement joins TRBV7-2 to TRBJ2-1; maybe TRBD1 (6 bases). The germline V gene encodes CDR1 SGHTA and CDR2 FQGNSA. This CDR3 is 15 amino acids long. The germline V and J ends were trimmed by 7 bases and 0 bases, with 13 bases remaining between them. The chain's CDR3 is CASTSTGSSYNEQFF. DNA for the CDR3: TGTGCCAGCACCTCTACAGGGAGCTCCTACAATGAGCAGTTCTTC.

The chain couples TRBV5-8 to TRBJ1-2, with TRBD1 matching 7 bases. Trimming at V came to 2 bases and at J to 4 bases, leaving 8 bases not matched to a gene. The germline V gene has CDR1 SGHTS and CDR2 YDEGEE. The CDR3 totals 15 residues. CDR3 residues: CASSFARGRGYGYTF. The CDR3 nucleotides are TGTGCCAGCAGCTTTGCAAGGGGGCGCGGCTATGGCTACACCTTC. Filled out from reference TRBV5-8 and TRBJ1-2, the complete variable domain reads EAGVTQSPTHLIKTRGQQATLRCSPISGHTSVYWYQQALGLGLQFLLWYDEGEERNRGNFPPRFSGRQFPNYSSELNVNALELEDSALYLCASSFARGRGYGYTFGSGTRLTVV.

The gene calls are TRBV5-5 and TRBJ2-7; D not resolved. V lost 2 bases and J lost 2, with 11 bases in between. In germline, CDR1 is SGHKS, CDR2 YYEKEE (reference sequence). The CDR3 sequence is 14 residues long. In DNA form, the CDR3 reads TGTGCCAGCAGCTTTAACGTTCAGACCTACGAGCAGTACTTC. This codes for CASSFNVQTYEQYF.

The chain uses TRBV9 and TRBJ1-1, with TRBD1 matching 10 bases. The CDR3 consists of 14 residues. CDR1 and CDR2 from the germline V gene are SGDLS and YYNGEE. After removal of 0 bases from V and 11 bases from J, the junction contained 7 bases not matched to a gene. CDR3 protein: CASSVGGTGDAAFF. CDR3 in DNA: TGTGCCAGCAGCGTAGGAGGGACAGGGGATGCGGCTTTCTTT.

The chain carries TRBV30 and TRBJ2-3, with 8 bases that match TRBD2. Trimming at V came to 4 bases and at J to 4 bases, leaving 13 bases not matched to a gene. CDR1 is GTSNPN and CDR2 is SVGIG in the germline V gene (reference sequence). CDR3 length: 16 amino acids. CDR3 nucleotide sequence: TGTGCCTGGACCCAATTACTAGCGGTGGAGGCAGATACGCAGTATTTT. It yields the protein CAWTQLLAVEADTQYF.

The chain joins TRBV25-1 to TRBJ1-1, with 11 nucleotides matching TRBD1. Unmatched junction bases numbered 3, after V lost 4 bases and J lost 5 bases. Germline lookup yields CDR1 MGHDK and CDR2 SYGVNS. CDR3 length: 14 amino acids. This CDR3 reads CASSAGTGGTEAFF. CDR3 DNA: TGTGCCAGCAGTGCGGGGACAGGGGGAACTGAAGCTTTCTTT.

CDR3 amino acids: CASSPGDSPYGYTF. The CDR3 DNA is TGTGCCAGCAGCCCGGGGGACAGTCCATATGGCTACACCTTC. The V call is TRBV7-9, the J call TRBJ1-2, with TRBD1 identical over 7 bases. The CDR3 spans 14 residues. Germline V gene sequence: CDR1 SEHNR, CDR2 FQNEAQ (reference sequence). Unmatched junction bases numbered 8, after V lost 5 bases and J lost 5 bases.

The chain uses TRBV7-8 and TRBJ2-1; D not resolved. The V gene lost 6 bases and the J gene lost 2 bases, with 5 bases spanning the gap. The CDR3 sequence is 12 residues long. Germline V lookup: CDR1 SGHVS, CDR2 FQNEAQ. The CDR3 reads CASSLTYNEQFF. The CDR3 DNA follows: TGTGCCAGCAGTCTTACCTACAATGAGCAGTTCTTC.

This chain joins TRBV6-1 and TRBJ2-5, with 14 nucleotides matching TRBD2. The junction had 11 bases not matched to a gene; V was cut back by 3 bases and J by 5 bases. The CDR3 runs 18 residues. Germline-derived CDR1 and CDR2 are MNHNS and SASEGT. The CDR3 DNA sequence: TGTGCCAGCAGTGATGCTTCGGGACTAGCGGGGGAATGGGAGACCCAGTACTTC. This encodes CASSDASGLAGEWETQYF.